Listed here are 13 T cell receptor beta chains from one sample, sequenced in a study of blood T cell repertoires in COVID-19. Clones were read by immunoSEQ multiplex PCR, and TCRdb kept only the in-frame ones, dropping some. The table lists some 100,000 clones, about 89% of them singletons, with about a tenth in the top ten. Material: peripheral blood. The origin of the receptors is a man aged 50 to 60 with acute or convalescent COVID-19.

The CDR3: CASSWGRTEAFF. The CDR3 DNA reads as TGTGCCAGCAGTTGGGGGAGGACTGAAGCTTTCTTT. J is TRBJ1-1 and V is TRBV12-3 or TRBV12-4; a weak D match, TRBD1 (5 bases). The CDR3 loop spans 12 amino acids. The germline V and J ends were trimmed by 4 bases and 5 bases, with 8 bases remaining between them.

This sequence joins TRBV2 and TRBJ2-7, with TRBD2 identical over 10 bases. Trimming removed 1 base from V and 6 bases from J; junction bases left unmatched: 3. Germline V gives CDR1 SNHLY, CDR2 FYNNEI. The CDR3 is made up of 14 amino acids. CDR3 loop: CASSEGLAGAEQYF. The CDR3 DNA is TGTGCCAGCAGTGAAGGGCTAGCGGGAGCCGAGCAGTACTTC. Full variable domain (missing parts from reference TRBV2 and TRBJ2-7): EPEVTQTPSHQVTQMGQEVILRCVPISNHLYFYWYRQILGQKVEFLVSFYNNEISEKSEIFDDQFSVERPDGSNFTLKIRSTKLEDSAMYFCASSEGLAGAEQYFGPGTRLTVT.

This clone has a single count. This chain connects TRBV11-2 to TRBJ2-1; 11 nucleotides match TRBD1. Unmatched junction bases numbered 1, after V lost 4 bases and J lost 2 bases. The CDR3 loop spans 15 amino acids. Per the germline V gene, CDR1 is SGHAT and CDR2 is FQNNGV. CDR3 nucleotides: TGTGCCAGCAGCTCGGACAGGGGGCCCTACAATGAGCAGTTCTTC. This sequence encodes CASSSDRGPYNEQFF.

The chain carries TRBV7-9 and TRBJ2-2; 10 bases fit TRBD1. V lost 4 bases to trimming and J lost 4 bases; unmatched junction nucleotides: 6. The CDR3 is 16 amino acids. The germline gives CDR1 SEHNR, CDR2 FQNEAQ (reference sequence). The DNA of the CDR3 is TGTGCCAGCAGCTCCACCGGGACAGGGGCCACCGGGGAGCTGTTTTTT. It specifies CASSSTGTGATGELFF.

V and J are TRBV12-2 and TRBJ2-7; the table's D call of TRBD1 was not tested on the DNA. TRBV12-2 is a pseudogene segment. The CDR3 is made up of 20 amino acids. In DNA form, the CDR3 reads TGTGCAAGTCGCTTAGTTGGGGCTCTTGAGCTGCGGGACAGGGTCAACGAGCAGTACTTC. The encoded protein is CASRLVGALELRDRVNEQYF.

The chain links TRBV6-5 to TRBJ2-7; TRBD1 might be the D (5 bases). Germline CDR1 and CDR2: MNHEY and SVGAGI. The germline V and J ends were trimmed by 6 bases and 1 base, with 10 bases remaining between them. The CDR3 totals 13 residues. CDR3 nucleotides: TGTGCCAGCAGACTCGGACAATCCTACGAGCAGTACTTC. Encoded protein: CASRLGQSYEQYF.

This chain's CDR3 is CASSGVRIGGEQYF. The CDR3 coding sequence is TGTGCCAGCAGCGGCGTAAGGATCGGGGGGGAGCAGTACTTC. V is TRBV7-6 and J is TRBJ2-7; 7 bases map to TRBD2. The CDR3 spans 14 residues. Germline trimming cut 5 bases from V and 7 bases from J; bases unmatched to any gene: 11. From germline, CDR1 is SGHVS and CDR2 FNYEAQ. The variable domain in full, with the rest retrieved from reference TRBV7-6 and TRBJ2-7, is GAGVSQSPRYKVTKRGQDVALRCDPISGHVSLYWYRQALGQGPEFLTYFNYEAQQDKSGLPNDRFSAERPEGSISTLTIQRTEQRDSAMYRCASSGVRIGGEQYFGPGTRLTVT.

This chain connects TRBV7-2 to TRBJ1-6; TRBD1 might be the D (6 bases). Germline values: CDR1 SGHTA, CDR2 FQGNSA. The CDR3 contains 15 residues. Trimming took off 3 bases at V and 6 bases at J, with 12 bases between the two ends. CDR3 nucleotide sequence: TGTGCCAGCAGCTTGGGAGACAGGCCTAATTCACCCCTCCACTTT. Translation gives CASSLGDRPNSPLHF.

The chain links TRBV7-2 to TRBJ1-2; TRBD1 matches 8 bases. V was pared by 4 bases and J by 0 bases, with 1 base of the junction left unmatched. Germline CDR1 is SGHTA and CDR2 is FQGNSA. CDR3 length equals 14 residues. The CDR3 DNA is TGTGCCAGCAGCTACAGGGGGGCTAACTATGGCTACACCTTC. Protein product: CASSYRGANYGYTF.

This chain connects TRBV19 to TRBJ2-7; 11 bases line up with TRBD2. V dropped 7 bases and J dropped 0; count of bases not matched to a gene: 23. The CDR3 sequence is 21 residues long. CDR1 and CDR2 from the germline V gene are LNHDA and SQIVND (reference sequence). Here the CDR3 DNA reads TGTGCCAGTATCCCGAGTGGGGTAGCGGGAGGGCTGAGGCCCCCCTCCTACGAGCAGTACTTC. Encoded protein: CASIPSGVAGGLRPPSYEQYF.

The chain links TRBV14 to TRBJ2-7; D remains ambiguous. This CDR3 spans 12 amino acids. CDR1 is SGHDN, CDR2 FVKESK, per germline. Trimming stripped 4 bases from V and 7 bases from J, with 11 bases between. In DNA form, the CDR3 reads TGTGCCAGCAGCCGAGACCCCCGGGAGCAGTACTTC. Its protein product is CASSRDPREQYF.

The genes are TRBV9 and TRBJ2-5, with 9 bases fitting TRBD2. V shed 4 bases, J shed 5 bases, and the junction held 9 bases outside the gene matches. Germline assignment: CDR1 SGDLS and CDR2 YYNGEE. The CDR3 contains 15 residues. The CDR3 region is CASSFSGLAGETQYF. CDR3 coding DNA: TGTGCCAGCAGCTTTTCGGGACTAGCTGGGGAGACCCAGTACTTC.

This rearrangement joins TRBV5-1 to TRBJ2-1; 9 bases line up with TRBD2. CDR1 and CDR2 (germline): SGHRS, YFSETQ. Unmatched junction bases numbered 12, after V lost 4 bases and J lost 7 bases. The CDR3 covers 16 residues. The CDR3 spells CASSQGRLAGLNEQFF. In nucleotides, the CDR3 is TGCGCCAGCAGCCAAGGTCGTCTAGCGGGATTAAATGAGCAGTTCTTC.